The 18 T cell receptor beta chains given below trace back to one sample, sequenced in a study of T-cell reconstitution after alpha-beta-depleted transplantation in children. Preparing the TCRbeta library involved the use of unique molecular identifiers. TCRdb itself ran the PCR reads through MiXCR, one entry per CDR3 protein. The sample holds about 440,000 distinct CDR3 sequences; about 40% are singletons and the top ten take 27%. The input for sequencing was PBMCs, taken before TCRalphabeta/CD19-depleted stem cell transplant. Receptors were obtained from a girl aged 2 to 10 with aplastic anemia, due to receive a stem cell transplant.

The chain joins TRBV7-6 to TRBJ2-7, with TRBD1 matching over 8 bases. V gave up 3 bases and J gave up 3 bases; unmatched junction bases: 4. Germline-derived CDR1 and CDR2 are SGHVS and FNYEAQ. This CDR3 has 14 amino acids. The CDR3 nucleotides are TGTGCCAGCAGCTTTGAGGACAGGGTCTACGAGCAGTACTTC. Protein product: CASSFEDRVYEQYF.

The chain uses TRBV15 and TRBJ2-3; 11 bases map to TRBD1. The V gene end was trimmed by 1 base and the J gene end by 4 bases; junction bases not matched to a gene: 1. CDR1 and CDR2 (germline): LNHNV, YYDKDF (reference sequence). This CDR3 comprises 15 residues. In nucleotides, the CDR3 is TGTGCCACCAGCAGAGGGGACAGGGGGTCAGATACGCAGTATTTT. This gives the protein CATSRGDRGSDTQYF.

The chain uses TRBV9 and TRBJ1-1; perhaps TRBD1 as D (5 bases). V gave up 0 bases and J gave up 11 bases, with 23 bases separating them. The CDR3 is 16 residues long. Germline CDR1 and CDR2: SGDLS and YYNGEE. The CDR3 region is CASSVGQRGKEEEAFF. As DNA, the CDR3 is TGTGCCAGCAGCGTAGGGCAGCGGGGGAAGGAAGAAGAGGCTTTCTTT.

This clonotype was seen ten or more times. J is TRBJ2-7 and V is TRBV7-8; 8 positions match TRBD2. Trimming took 4 bases from V and 3 from J; bases not matched to a gene: 5. Germline V lookup: CDR1 SGHVS, CDR2 FQNEAQ. CDR3 size: 14 residues. CDR3 sequence: CASSSSGSHYEQYF. CDR3 in DNA: TGTGCCAGCAGCTCTAGCGGGTCCCACTACGAGCAGTACTTC. Using reference TRBV7-8 and TRBJ2-7 for the parts outside the CDR3, the full variable domain is GAGVSQSPRYKVAKRGQDVALRCDPISGHVSLFWYQQALGQGPEFLTYFQNEAQLDKSGLPSDRFFAERPEGSVSTLKIQRTQQEDSAVYLCASSSSGSHYEQYFGPGTRLTVT.

CDR3 coding DNA: TGTGCCAGCAGCCTTAGCGGGGGGCAGGGCAAAAACATTCAGTACTTC. Amino acid sequence: CASSLSGGQGKNIQYF. V gene TRBV7-2 combines with J gene TRBJ2-4, with 10 positions matching TRBD2. The trim removed 5 bases at V and 3 bases at J, leaving 7 bases unmatched. Germline V gene data show CDR1 as SGHTA and CDR2 as FQGNSA. The CDR3 contains 16 residues.

This clonotype has at least ten counts. The chain is built from TRBV7-2 and TRBJ2-7; a possible D gene is TRBD2 (6 bases). The V and J ends lost 5 bases and 3 bases respectively, with 11 bases between them. This CDR3 comprises 13 residues. Germline V lookup: CDR1 SGHTA, CDR2 FQGNSA. CDR3 nucleotide sequence: TGTGCCAGCAGCCAGACTAGTTTCTACGAGCAGTACTTC. It yields the protein CASSQTSFYEQYF.

This clonotype has at least ten counts. The V gene is TRBV12-3 or TRBV12-4, the J gene TRBJ2-1; D not resolved. Deletions cut 7 bases from V and 1 base from J, with 14 bases between. The CDR3 sequence is 15 residues long. CDR3 nucleotide sequence: TGTGCCAGCACCCTGATTGCCAAGTCCTACAATGAGCAGTTCTTC. Protein sequence: CASTLIAKSYNEQFF.

The sample holds many counts of this clonotype. This rearrangement joins TRBV6-2 or TRBV6-3 to TRBJ2-2; a possible D gene is TRBD2 (5 bases). The germline gives CDR1 MNHEY, CDR2 SVGEGT. V lost 2 bases and J 2 bases, leaving 15 bases between the germline ends. The length of the CDR3 is 17 residues. CDR3 sequence reads: CASSYPRGSGNTGELFF. In DNA form, the CDR3 reads TGTGCCAGCAGTTACCCCCGTGGGAGCGGCAACACCGGGGAGCTGTTTTTT.

Worth noting for this clonotype: This may stem from a read error, because a much larger clone lies one nucleotide away. The rearrangement joins TRBV20-1 to TRBJ1-2, with TRBD1 matching over 10 bases. CDR3 length equals 18 residues. The germline V gene has CDR1 DFQATT and CDR2 SNEGSKA (reference sequence). The CDR3 loop is CSARAVPGQGSVQHGDTF. Written as DNA, the CDR3 is TGCAGTGCTAGAGCCGTCCCGGGACAGGGGTCGGTGCAGCATGGCGACACCTTC.

A few counts support this clonotype. The CDR3 DNA reads as TGTGCCAGCAGCCACAGGGAGAAGGACGAAAAACTGTTTTTT. Protein: CASSHREKDEKLFF. The V call is TRBV11-2, the J call TRBJ1-4; TRBD1 is a possible D gene (6 bases). Germline V CDR1 and CDR2: SGHAT, FQNNGV. Deletions cut 5 bases from V and 8 bases from J, with 15 bases between. This CDR3 contains 14 residues. Filled out from reference TRBV11-2 and TRBJ1-4, the complete variable domain reads EAGVAQSPRYKIIEKRQSVAFWCNPISGHATLYWYQQILGQGPKLLIQFQNNGVVDDSQLPKDRFSAERLKGVDSTLKIQPAKLEDSAVYLCASSHREKDEKLFFGSGTQLSVL.

This clonotype was counted many times. The chain carries TRBV5-1 and TRBJ2-3; D unclear. Between the trimmed V and J ends, which lost 0 bases and 0 bases, there was a span of 5 bases. Germline CDR1 SGHRS, CDR2 YFSETQ. The CDR3 runs 14 residues. Here the CDR3 DNA reads TGCGCCAGCAGCTTGGCCAGGAGCACAGATACGCAGTATTTT. Its translation: CASSLARSTDTQYF.

V is TRBV28 and J is TRBJ2-3, with 10 bases aligning to TRBD2. J was trimmed by 2 bases and V by 5 bases; bases with no gene match: 13. From germline, CDR1 is MDHEN and CDR2 SYDVKM. This CDR3 region has 18 residues. The CDR3 loop is CASSRSGGVRQDTDTQYF. The DNA for the CDR3 is TGTGCCAGCAGTCGGAGCGGGGGGGTGCGGCAGGACACAGATACGCAGTATTTT. Complete variable domain (other parts from reference TRBV28 and TRBJ2-3): DVKVTQSSRYLVKRTGEKVFLECVQDMDHENMFWYRQDPGLGLRLIYFSYDVKMKEKGDIPEGYSVSREKKERFSLILESASTNQTSMYLCASSRSGGVRQDTDTQYFGPGTRLTVL.

This clonotype was counted only a few times. The rearrangement uses TRBV7-9 and TRBJ1-1; TRBD1 matches 9 bases. This CDR3 contains 17 residues. V lost 6 bases to trimming and J lost 0 bases; unmatched junction nucleotides: 11. Germline lookup yields CDR1 SEHNR and CDR2 FQNEAQ (reference sequence). CDR3 loop: CASRKVGQGGMNTEAFF. The CDR3 region has the DNA TGTGCCAGCAGGAAAGTGGGACAGGGTGGGATGAACACTGAAGCTTTCTTT.

This chain links TRBV7-3 with TRBJ1-5, with D possibly TRBD1 on 5 matching bases. The germline V gene encodes CDR1 SGHTA and CDR2 FQGTGA. The CDR3 runs to 13 residues. The V and J ends lost 1 base and 7 bases respectively, with 8 bases between them. CDR3 in amino acids: CASSLNQGQPQHF. The CDR3 bases are TGTGCCAGCAGCTTAAATCAGGGCCAGCCCCAGCATTTT.

The sample holds many counts of this clonotype. The CDR3 DNA sequence: TGTGCCAGCAGAAAAACCGGGACTACCGGGGAGCTGTTTTTT. It translates to CASRKTGTTGELFF. The chain links TRBV12-3 or TRBV12-4 to TRBJ2-2; tentative D call: TRBD2 (6 bases). The CDR3 extends over 14 amino acids. The V and J ends lost 6 bases and 5 bases respectively, with 13 bases between them.

The table lists this clonotype with a few counts. The chain has TRBV7-9 and TRBJ1-2; a possible D gene is TRBD1 (5 bases). Trimming shortened V by 5 bases and J by 2 bases, and 15 bases separated the two germline ends. The germline gives CDR1 SEHNR, CDR2 FQNEAQ (reference sequence). The CDR3 is 15 amino acids. CDR3 DNA sequence: TGTGCCAGCAGCCCCTACCTAGACAGCAACTATGGCTACACCTTC. Protein: CASSPYLDSNYGYTF.

The chain employs TRBV28 and TRBJ2-1; D possibly uses TRBD1 or TRBD2 (5 bases each). Germline assignment: CDR1 MDHEN and CDR2 SYDVKM. Trimming took off 8 bases at V and 6 bases at J, with 17 bases between the two ends. The CDR3 runs to 14 residues. Here the CDR3 reads CASGPRGEINEQFF. CDR3 bases: TGTGCCAGCGGTCCGAGGGGCGAGATCAATGAGCAGTTCTTC.

This chain uses TRBV5-1 with TRBJ2-6; 7 positions match TRBD1. The germline gives CDR1 SGHRS, CDR2 YFSETQ. The CDR3 contains 17 residues. V was pared by 4 bases and J by 0 bases, with 7 bases of the junction left unmatched. The CDR3 reads CASSARQGPSGANVLTF. In nucleotides, the CDR3 is TGCGCCAGCAGCGCCCGACAGGGCCCCTCTGGGGCCAACGTCCTGACTTTC.